This T cell receptor beta chain stems from a study of technical replicates of blood from several donors (dated by TCRdb to the late 2010s). The library was generated by the immunoSEQ multiplex PCR assay. Here the immuneACCESS table is served through TCRdb, limited to in-frame sequences with V and J called. Missing clones are a known gap in these copies; in checked studies unresolved V genes cover under half, and the rest lacks a known reason. The sample records about 49,000 clones, 80% to 95% of which are singletons. The leading ten clones occupy under 5% of the sample. Turning to this clone: Its antigen is unknown. No much larger clonotype is one base removed from it; base qualities were not supplied.

This clonotype originated in a human donor in good health. Some clones in this sample may be carry-over from other donors' samples. Sequenced material: PBMCs.

The CDR3 protein: CASSVLQGDEETQYF. The bases read TGTGCCAGCAGTGTCCTACAGGGGGATGAAGAGACCCAGTACTTC. The sequence links TRBV6-5 to TRBJ2-5; 8 middle bases align to TRBD1. Sequences MNHEY (CDR1) and SVGAGI (CDR2) are obtained from the germline V gene. The CDR3 has 15 amino acids, counting the end cysteine and phenylalanine. CDR3 DNA is the only sequence kept; it has 45 bases, read in frame from the first base. Trimmed from V: 5 bases; trimmed from J: 3 bases; junction bases lacking a gene match: 8.